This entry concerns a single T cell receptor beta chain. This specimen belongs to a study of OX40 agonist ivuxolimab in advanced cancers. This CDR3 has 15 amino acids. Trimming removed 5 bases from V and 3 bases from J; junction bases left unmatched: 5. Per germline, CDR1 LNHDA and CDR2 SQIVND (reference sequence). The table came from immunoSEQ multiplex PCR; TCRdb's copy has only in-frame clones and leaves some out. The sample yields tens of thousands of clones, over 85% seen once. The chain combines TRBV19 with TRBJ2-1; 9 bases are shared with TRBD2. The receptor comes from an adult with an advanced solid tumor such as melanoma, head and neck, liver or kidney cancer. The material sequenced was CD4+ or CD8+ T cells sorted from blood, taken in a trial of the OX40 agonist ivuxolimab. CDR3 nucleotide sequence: TGTGCCAGTAGTTCTAGCGGGATCATCTACAATGAGCAGTTCTTC. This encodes CASSSSGIIYNEQFF. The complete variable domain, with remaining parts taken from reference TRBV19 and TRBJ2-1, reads DGGITQSPKYLFRKEGQNVTLSCEQNLNHDAMYWYRQDPGQGLRLIYYSQIVNDFQKGDIAEGYSVSREKKESFPLTVTSAQKNPTAFYLCASSSSGIIYNEQFFGPGTRLTVL.